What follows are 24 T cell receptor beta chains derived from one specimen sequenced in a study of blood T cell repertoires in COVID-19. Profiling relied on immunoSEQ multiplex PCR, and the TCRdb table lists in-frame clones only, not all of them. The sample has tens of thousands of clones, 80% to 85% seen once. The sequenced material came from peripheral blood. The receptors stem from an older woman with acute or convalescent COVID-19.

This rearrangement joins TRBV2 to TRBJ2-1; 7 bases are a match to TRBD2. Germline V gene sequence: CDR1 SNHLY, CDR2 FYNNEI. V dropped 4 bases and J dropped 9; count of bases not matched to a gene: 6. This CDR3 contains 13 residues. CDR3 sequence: CASSGGGFGEQFF. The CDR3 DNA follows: TGTGCCAGCAGTGGGGGAGGGTTCGGTGAGCAGTTCTTC.

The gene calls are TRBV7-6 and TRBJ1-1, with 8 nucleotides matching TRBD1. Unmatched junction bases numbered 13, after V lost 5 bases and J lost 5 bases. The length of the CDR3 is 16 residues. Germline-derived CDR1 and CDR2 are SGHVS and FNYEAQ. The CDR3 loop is CASSPRTGSGRTEAFF. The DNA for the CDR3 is TGTGCCAGCAGCCCGCGGACAGGGTCGGGAAGGACTGAAGCTTTCTTT.

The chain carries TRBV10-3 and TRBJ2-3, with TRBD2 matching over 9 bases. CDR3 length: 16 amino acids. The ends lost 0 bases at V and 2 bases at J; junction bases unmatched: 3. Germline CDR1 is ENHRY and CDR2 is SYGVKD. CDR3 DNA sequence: TGTGCCATCAGTGAGTCAGCGGGGGGTTCCACAGATACGCAGTATTTT. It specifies CAISESAGGSTDTQYF.

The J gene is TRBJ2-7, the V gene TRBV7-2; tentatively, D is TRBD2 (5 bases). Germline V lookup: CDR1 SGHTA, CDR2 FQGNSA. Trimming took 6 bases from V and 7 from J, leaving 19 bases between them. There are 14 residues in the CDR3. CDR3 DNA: TGTGCCAGCAGACCTGTAAGGGCCTCGGGGGAGCAGTACTTC. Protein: CASRPVRASGEQYF. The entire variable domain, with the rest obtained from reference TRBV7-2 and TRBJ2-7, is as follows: GAGVSQSPSNKVTEKGKDVELRCDPISGHTALYWYRQSLGQGLEFLIYFQGNSAPDKSGLPSDRFSAERTGGSVSTLTIQRTQQEDSAVYLCASRPVRASGEQYFGPGTRLTVT.

The CDR3 DNA follows: TGTGCCAGCTCACCGGGACAGGGAGGCACCATCAACACTGAAGCTTTCTTT. This codes for CASSPGQGGTINTEAFF. J is TRBJ1-1 and V is TRBV18, with 9 bases fitting TRBD1. The junction had 10 bases not matched to a gene; V was cut back by 3 bases and J by 2 bases. Germline assignment: CDR1 KGHSH and CDR2 LQKENI. There are 17 residues in the CDR3.

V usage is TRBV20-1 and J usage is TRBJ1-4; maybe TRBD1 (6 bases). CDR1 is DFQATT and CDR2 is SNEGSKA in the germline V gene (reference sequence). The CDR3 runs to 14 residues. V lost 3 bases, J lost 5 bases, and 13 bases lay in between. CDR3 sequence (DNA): TGCAGTGCTAGTTTCGGCAGGGGAAATGAAAAACTGTTTTTT. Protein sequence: CSASFGRGNEKLFF.

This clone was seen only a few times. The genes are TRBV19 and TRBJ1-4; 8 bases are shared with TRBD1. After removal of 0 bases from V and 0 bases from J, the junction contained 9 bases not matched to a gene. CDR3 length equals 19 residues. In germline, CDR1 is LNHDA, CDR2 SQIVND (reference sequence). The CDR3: CASSIDSRGRPATNEKLFF. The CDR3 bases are TGTGCCAGTAGTATAGACAGCAGGGGGCGGCCTGCAACTAATGAAAAACTGTTTTTT.

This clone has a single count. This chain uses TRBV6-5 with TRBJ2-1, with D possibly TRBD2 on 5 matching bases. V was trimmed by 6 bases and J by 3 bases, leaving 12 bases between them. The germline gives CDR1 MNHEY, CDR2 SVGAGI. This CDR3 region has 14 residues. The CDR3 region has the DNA TGTGCCAGCAGCTTTGGCGGGCTCTACAATGAGCAGTTCTTC. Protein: CASSFGGLYNEQFF.

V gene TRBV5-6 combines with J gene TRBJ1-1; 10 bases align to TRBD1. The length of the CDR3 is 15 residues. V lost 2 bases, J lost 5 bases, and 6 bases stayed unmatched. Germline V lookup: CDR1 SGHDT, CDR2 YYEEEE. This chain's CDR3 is CASSLSTGGETEAFF. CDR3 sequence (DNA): TGTGCCAGCAGCTTATCGACAGGGGGCGAAACTGAAGCTTTCTTT. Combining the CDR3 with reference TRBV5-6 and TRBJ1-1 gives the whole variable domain DAGVTQSPTHLIKTRGQQVTLRCSPKSGHDTVSWYQQALGQGPQFIFQYYEEEERQRGNFPDRFSGHQFPNYSSELNVNALLLGDSALYLCASSLSTGGETEAFFGQGTRLTVV.

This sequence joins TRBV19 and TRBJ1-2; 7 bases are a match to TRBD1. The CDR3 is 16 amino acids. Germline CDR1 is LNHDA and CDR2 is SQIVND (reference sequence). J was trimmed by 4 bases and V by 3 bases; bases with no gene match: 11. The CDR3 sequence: CASSMRTGVRAYGYTF. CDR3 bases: TGTGCCAGTAGTATGCGGACAGGCGTCAGGGCCTATGGCTACACCTTC. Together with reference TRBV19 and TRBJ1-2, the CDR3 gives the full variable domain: DGGITQSPKYLFRKEGQNVTLSCEQNLNHDAMYWYRQDPGQGLRLIYYSQIVNDFQKGDIAEGYSVSREKKESFPLTVTSAQKNPTAFYLCASSMRTGVRAYGYTFGSGTRLTVV.

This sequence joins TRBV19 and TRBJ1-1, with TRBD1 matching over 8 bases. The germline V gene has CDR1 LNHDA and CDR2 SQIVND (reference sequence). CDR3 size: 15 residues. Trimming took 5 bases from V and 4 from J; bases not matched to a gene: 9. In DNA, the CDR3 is TGTGCCAGTAGTGCCCCGGGACAGGTTATCACTGAAGCTTTCTTT. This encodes CASSAPGQVITEAFF.

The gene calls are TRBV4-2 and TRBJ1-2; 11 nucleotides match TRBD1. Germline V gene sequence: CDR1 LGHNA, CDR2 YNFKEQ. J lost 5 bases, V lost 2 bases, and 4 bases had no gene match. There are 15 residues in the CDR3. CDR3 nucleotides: TGTGCCAGCAGCCAACGGACAGGGGGCGGGTATGGCTACACCTTC. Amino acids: CASSQRTGGGYGYTF.

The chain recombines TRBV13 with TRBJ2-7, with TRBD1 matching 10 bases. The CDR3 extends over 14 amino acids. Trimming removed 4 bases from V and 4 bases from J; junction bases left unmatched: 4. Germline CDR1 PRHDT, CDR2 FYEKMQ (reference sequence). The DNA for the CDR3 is TGTGCCAGCAGCTACGACAGGGGGCGGTACGAGCAGTACTTC. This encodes CASSYDRGRYEQYF.

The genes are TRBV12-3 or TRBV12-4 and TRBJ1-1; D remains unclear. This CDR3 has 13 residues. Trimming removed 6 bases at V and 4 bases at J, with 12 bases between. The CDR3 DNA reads TGTGCCAGCAGCCGCGGACTGAGCACTGAAGCTTTCTTT. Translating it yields CASSRGLSTEAFF.

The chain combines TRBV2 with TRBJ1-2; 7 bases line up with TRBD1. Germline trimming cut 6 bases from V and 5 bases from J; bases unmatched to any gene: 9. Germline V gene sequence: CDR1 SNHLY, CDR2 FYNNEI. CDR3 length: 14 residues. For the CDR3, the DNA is TGTGCCAGCAGAGGCCAGGGGGTGCGTTATGGCTACACCTTC. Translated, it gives CASRGQGVRYGYTF.

The CDR3 is CASSLAELRNGEKLFF. CDR3 sequence (DNA): TGTGCCAGCAGCTTAGCGGAGTTGCGGAATGGTGAAAAACTGTTTTTT. This chain uses TRBV7-9 with TRBJ1-4; D not certain. Germline V CDR1 and CDR2: SEHNR, FQNEAQ (reference sequence). The CDR3 loop spans 16 amino acids. With 0 bases removed from V and 7 bases from J, the gap between germline ends came to 15 bases.

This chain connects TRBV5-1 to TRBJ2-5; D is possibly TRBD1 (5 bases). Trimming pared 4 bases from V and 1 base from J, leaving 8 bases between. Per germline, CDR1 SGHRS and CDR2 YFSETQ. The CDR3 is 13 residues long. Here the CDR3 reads CASSVDTQETQYF. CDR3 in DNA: TGCGCCAGCAGCGTGGACACCCAAGAGACCCAGTACTTC. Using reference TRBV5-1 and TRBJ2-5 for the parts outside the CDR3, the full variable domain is KAGVTQTPRYLIKTRGQQVTLSCSPISGHRSVSWYQQTPGQGLQFLFEYFSETQRNKGNFPGRFSGRQFSNSRSEMNVSTLELGDSALYLCASSVDTQETQYFGPGTRLLVL.

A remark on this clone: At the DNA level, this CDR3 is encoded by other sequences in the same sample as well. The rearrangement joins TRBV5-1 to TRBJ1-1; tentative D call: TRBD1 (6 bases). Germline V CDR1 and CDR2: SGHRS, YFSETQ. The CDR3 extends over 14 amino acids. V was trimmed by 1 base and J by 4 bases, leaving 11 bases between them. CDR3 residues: CASSLQQGSTEAFF. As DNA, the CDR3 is TGCGCCAGCAGCTTGCAGCAGGGGAGCACTGAAGCTTTCTTT.

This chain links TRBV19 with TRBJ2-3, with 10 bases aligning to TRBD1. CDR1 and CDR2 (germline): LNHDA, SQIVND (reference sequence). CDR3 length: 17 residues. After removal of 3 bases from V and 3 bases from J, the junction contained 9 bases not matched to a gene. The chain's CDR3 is CASSMSGTGVRTDTQYF. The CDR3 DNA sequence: TGTGCCAGTAGTATGTCGGGGACAGGGGTGAGGACAGATACGCAGTATTTT.

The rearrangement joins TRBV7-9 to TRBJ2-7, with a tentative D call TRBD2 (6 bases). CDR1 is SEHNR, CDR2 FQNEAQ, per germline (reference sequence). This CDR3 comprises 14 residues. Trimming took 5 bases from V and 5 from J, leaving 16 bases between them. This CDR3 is CASSPQEGQDEQYF. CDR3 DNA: TGTGCCAGCAGCCCCCAGGAGGGCCAGGACGAGCAGTACTTC.

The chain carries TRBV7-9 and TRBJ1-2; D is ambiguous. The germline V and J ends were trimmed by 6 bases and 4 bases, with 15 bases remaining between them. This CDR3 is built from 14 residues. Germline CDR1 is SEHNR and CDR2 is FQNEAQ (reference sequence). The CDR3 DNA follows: TGTGCCAGCAGATCCCAGACGGGTCCCTATGGCTACACCTTC. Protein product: CASRSQTGPYGYTF.

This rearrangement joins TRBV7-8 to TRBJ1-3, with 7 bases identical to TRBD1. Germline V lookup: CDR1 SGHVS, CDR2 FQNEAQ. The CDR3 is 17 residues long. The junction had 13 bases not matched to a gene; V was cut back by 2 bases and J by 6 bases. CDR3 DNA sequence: TGTGCCAGCAGCTTACGAGATCTAGGACAGGAGAAAAACACCATATATTTT. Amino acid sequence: CASSLRDLGQEKNTIYF.

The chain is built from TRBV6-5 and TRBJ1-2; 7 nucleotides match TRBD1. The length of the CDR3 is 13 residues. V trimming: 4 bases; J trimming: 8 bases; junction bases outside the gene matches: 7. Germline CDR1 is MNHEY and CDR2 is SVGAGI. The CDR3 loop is CASSSLGGVGYTF. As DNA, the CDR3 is TGTGCCAGCAGTTCATTAGGGGGCGTGGGCTACACCTTC.

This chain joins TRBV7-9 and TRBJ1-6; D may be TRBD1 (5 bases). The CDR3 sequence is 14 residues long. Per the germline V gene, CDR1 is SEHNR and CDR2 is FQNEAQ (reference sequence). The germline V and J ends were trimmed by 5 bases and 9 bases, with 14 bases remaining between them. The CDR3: CASSPRGGSSPLHF. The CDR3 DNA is TGTGCCAGCAGCCCCCGCGGGGGTTCTTCACCCCTCCACTTT.